Following are 18 T cell receptor beta chains from one sample sequenced in a study of vaccination effects on CD4 cells after COVID-19. Viral peptide pools were used in the ViraFEST assay to expand antigen-specific CD4+ T cells, and sequencing came afterward. Researchers isolated CD4+ T cells once roughly nine days of culture had elapsed. The person's infection with SARS-CoV-2, confirmed by PCR, took place between March and December 2020. Each participant received a vaccine that was either BNT162b2 or mRNA-1273, given as two doses. The protocol was immunoSEQ multiplex PCR, while the TCRdb copy is restricted to in-frame clones and leaves out a portion. The sample comprises some 17,000 clones, over 65% of which are singletons, and approximately 21% rests with the top ten. These TCRs are of unknown antigen specificity. Material: CD4+ T cells from PBMCs cultured with SARS-CoV-2 spike peptides, obtained after COVID-19 vaccination. The receptors were sampled from a human donor who had a prior SARS-CoV-2 infection.

This clone was detected only a few times. The rearrangement uses TRBV6-5 and TRBJ1-6; no clear D gene. CDR3 length equals 14 residues. The germline CDR1 and CDR2 sequences are MNHEY and SVGAGI. V was pared by 6 bases and J by 7 bases, with 13 bases between. This CDR3 is CASRPDGSNSPLHF. The DNA for the CDR3 is TGTGCCAGCAGGCCCGACGGCTCAAATTCACCCCTCCACTTT.

This chain joins TRBV30 and TRBJ2-1; 9 positions match TRBD2. CDR1 is GTSNPN and CDR2 is SVGIG in the germline V gene (reference sequence). The CDR3 consists of 18 residues. Trimming removed 4 bases from V and 6 bases from J; junction bases left unmatched: 19. The CDR3 sequence is CAWNTPAGGLAVGNEQFF. The CDR3 DNA is TGTGCCTGGAACACCCCAGCGGGAGGCCTTGCGGTGGGCAATGAGCAGTTCTTC. Looking up the rest from reference TRBV30 and TRBJ2-1 gives the full variable domain: SQTIHQWPATLVQPVGSPLSLECTVEGTSNPNLYWYRQAAGRGLQLLFYSVGIGQISSEVPQNLSASRPQDRQFILSSKKLLLSDSGFYLCAWNTPAGGLAVGNEQFFGPGTRLTVL.

The chain couples TRBV20-1 to TRBJ1-4; the D is unclear. Germline V gene lookup returns CDR1 DFQATT and CDR2 SNEGSKA (reference sequence). There are 13 residues in the CDR3. Trimming removed 3 bases from V and 0 bases from J, with 5 bases in between. The chain's CDR3 is CSASRATNEKLFF. CDR3 nucleotides: TGCAGTGCTAGTAGGGCAACTAATGAAAAACTGTTTTTT.

V gene TRBV2 combines with J gene TRBJ2-3; 9 nucleotides line up with TRBD2. Per the germline V gene, CDR1 is SNHLY and CDR2 is FYNNEI. V shed 5 bases and J 2 bases; nucleotides not matched to a gene: 5. CDR3 size: 15 residues. The DNA of the CDR3 is TGTGCCAGCAGTCTGGCGGGGGGGGACACAGATACGCAGTATTTT. It encodes CASSLAGGDTDTQYF.

The rearrangement uses TRBV4-2 and TRBJ2-7; 8 bases map to TRBD2. The germline CDR1 and CDR2 sequences are LGHNA and YNFKEQ. The V and J ends lost 2 bases and 3 bases, in that order; junction bases with no gene match: 3. The CDR3 has 14 amino acids. This CDR3 is CASSQSREGYEQYF. Written as DNA, the CDR3 is TGTGCCAGCAGCCAATCACGGGAGGGCTACGAGCAGTACTTC.

The V and J genes are TRBV19 and TRBJ2-3; D uncertain. The CDR3 runs to 13 residues. CDR1 and CDR2 (germline): LNHDA, SQIVND (reference sequence). V lost 5 bases and J lost 1, with 7 bases in between. For the CDR3, the DNA is TGTGCCAGTAGTCTGGGCCGCACAGATACGCAGTATTTT. Translation gives CASSLGRTDTQYF.

V is TRBV5-4 and J is TRBJ2-1, with D unclear. Per the germline V gene, CDR1 is SGHNT and CDR2 is YYREEE (reference sequence). This CDR3 comprises 13 residues. Between the trimmed V and J ends, which lost 4 bases and 3 bases, there was a span of 8 bases. The CDR3 sequence: CASSAPLYNEQFF. CDR3 in DNA: TGTGCCAGCAGCGCTCCTCTCTACAATGAGCAGTTCTTC. Variable domain in full (rest from reference TRBV5-4 and TRBJ2-1): ETGVTQSPTHLIKTRGQQVTLRCSSQSGHNTVSWYQQALGQGPQFIFQYYREEENGRGNFPPRFSGLQFPNYSSELNVNALELDDSALYLCASSAPLYNEQFFGPGTRLTVL.

V and J are TRBV25-1 and TRBJ1-3; weak D call: TRBD1 (6 bases). This CDR3 is 14 amino acids long. CDR1 and CDR2 (germline): MGHDK, SYGVNS. Deletions cut 4 bases from V and 1 base from J, with 8 bases between. DNA of the CDR3: TGTGCCAGCAGTGGCACAGGGTCTGGAAACACCATATATTTT. Translated: CASSGTGSGNTIYF. The whole variable domain, filled in from reference TRBV25-1 and TRBJ1-3, reads EADIYQTPRYLVIGTGKKITLECSQTMGHDKMYWYQQDPGMELHLIHYSYGVNSTEKGDLSSESTVSRIRTEHFPLTLESARPSHTSQYLCASSGTGSGNTIYFGEGSWLTVV.

V gene TRBV4-2 combines with J gene TRBJ2-3; 9 bases align to TRBD2. Germline loops: CDR1 LGHNA, CDR2 YNFKEQ. Losses at the gene ends were 0 bases for V and 2 bases for J; bases not matched to a gene: 9. The CDR3 sequence is 18 residues long. The CDR3 region is CASSQEPWASGATDTQYF. The CDR3 DNA follows: TGTGCCAGCAGCCAAGAGCCTTGGGCTAGCGGGGCCACAGATACGCAGTATTTT.

The V call is TRBV7-3, the J call TRBJ1-6, with D unclear. V lost 2 bases, J lost 3 bases, and 14 bases lay in between. This CDR3 has 17 amino acids. Per the germline V gene, CDR1 is SGHTA and CDR2 is FQGTGA. The CDR3 is CASSLGLIGNYNSPLHF. For the CDR3, the DNA is TGTGCCAGCAGCTTAGGCCTTATCGGAAACTATAATTCACCCCTCCACTTT.

The chain recombines TRBV29-1 with TRBJ1-2; the D is unclear. Trimming left V 3 bases short and J 8 bases short, with 4 bases between. From germline, CDR1 is SQVTM and CDR2 ANQGSEA. The CDR3 runs to 9 residues. CDR3 sequence: CSVDRGYTF. CDR3 DNA sequence: TGCAGCGTTGATAGAGGCTACACCTTC.

J is TRBJ2-1 and V is TRBV5-1; TRBD2 matches at 8 bases. Germline V gene lookup returns CDR1 SGHRS and CDR2 YFSETQ. The CDR3 has 15 amino acids. V dropped 0 bases and J dropped 5; count of bases not matched to a gene: 4. In DNA form, the CDR3 reads TGCGCCAGCAGCTTGGCGGGGCGGGAGGACAATGAGCAGTTCTTC. As protein: CASSLAGREDNEQFF.

V and J are TRBV6-5 and TRBJ1-2; 10 bases agree with TRBD1. Germline CDR1 MNHEY, CDR2 SVGAGI. The CDR3 covers 14 residues. V was pared by 2 bases and J by 8 bases, with 5 bases of the junction left unmatched. Written as DNA, the CDR3 is TGTGCCAGCAGTTACCAAGGACAGGGGGAAGGCTACACCTTC. Its protein is CASSYQGQGEGYTF.

The chain combines TRBV10-3 with TRBJ1-4, with 8 positions matching TRBD1. The V and J ends lost 6 bases and 3 bases, in that order; junction bases with no gene match: 6. This CDR3 region has 15 residues. Germline CDR1 is ENHRY and CDR2 is SYGVKD. The CDR3 sequence is CAISTRQGPNEKLFF. The CDR3 nucleotides are TGTGCCATCAGCACAAGACAGGGGCCTAATGAAAAACTGTTTTTT.

The chain joins TRBV19 to TRBJ2-7; 7 bases match TRBD1. V lost 5 bases, J lost 5 bases, and 3 bases stayed unmatched. CDR1 is LNHDA and CDR2 is SQIVND in the germline V gene (reference sequence). CDR3 size: 12 residues. Here the CDR3 DNA reads TGTGCCAGTAGTGACAGGGCCCACGAGCAGTACTTC. Its protein product is CASSDRAHEQYF.

This clone was counted between two and nine times. The chain carries TRBV3-1 (or the pseudogene TRBV3-2) and TRBJ1-2; no definite D call. From germline, CDR1 is LGHDT and CDR2 YNNKEL (reference sequence). The CDR3 consists of 14 residues. V lost 1 base and J 3 bases, leaving 9 bases between the germline ends. CDR3: CASSQVAGYYGYTF. The CDR3 DNA reads as TGTGCCAGCAGCCAAGTGGCGGGCTACTATGGCTACACCTTC.

This clone turned up a few times. The chain combines TRBV25-1 with TRBJ1-1, with D tentatively TRBD1 (6 bases). Between the trimmed V and J ends, which lost 2 bases and 10 bases, there was a span of 14 bases. This CDR3 region has 13 residues. Germline CDR1 reads MGHDK; CDR2 reads SYGVNS. CDR3 in amino acids: CASSENGGFGAFF. The CDR3 bases are TGTGCCAGCAGTGAAAATGGGGGCTTCGGAGCTTTCTTT.

The chain has TRBV19 and TRBJ2-3, with D hard to call. The germline V gene encodes CDR1 LNHDA and CDR2 SQIVND (reference sequence). Trimming removed 6 bases from V and 1 base from J, with 20 bases in between. The CDR3 contains 17 residues. Here the CDR3 DNA reads TGTGCCAGTAGCGCCCCCTCGGCAGCCGAGGGCACAGATACGCAGTATTTT. Translation: CASSAPSAAEGTDTQYF.